This TCR beta chain emerged from a study of beta chain features in type 1 diabetes. Points from the study as a whole: People with Type 1 diabetes carried modestly yet significantly shorter TCRB CDR3s in all four CD4+ subsets.

Expressed TCRB transcripts were sequenced after all isolated RNA was converted to cDNA. The repertoire was sequenced with immunoSEQ multiplex PCR; TCRdb's copy has only in-frame clones and lacks some. Of 310,000 or so clones in the sample, about a tenth were seen once. Germline loops: CDR1 KGHSH, CDR2 LQKENI. The CDR3 sequence is 12 residues long. With 5 bases removed from V and 5 bases from J, the gap between germline ends came to 7 bases. Ten or more counts support this clone. Its antigen is still unknown. The sequencing input was central memory CD4+ T cells from blood. The chain employs TRBV18 and TRBJ2-1; possible D gene TRBD1, 5 bases. The source is a young man with type 1 diabetes. The CDR3 region has the DNA TGTGCCAGCTCAAACAGGAACAATGAGCAGTTCTTC. It encodes CASSNRNNEQFF.